This is a list of T cell receptor beta chains from one sample in a study of response to subunit inactivated influenza vaccine. TCRdb re-called the RT-PCR reads through MiXCR, storing one row per CDR3 protein. The table includes around 200,000 distinct CDR3 sequences, around 8.8% detected once. The sequencing used non-naive T cells sorted from PBMCs, collected on the day of vaccination. These receptors came from a man between 50 and 59 years old who received an inactivated influenza vaccine. Each CDR3 is given with its conserved first and last residue. Fields, in order: CDR3 protein, CDR3 DNA, J gene, V gene, D gene, clone size. D genes are given only for firm matches. Size tells how often a clone was seen (once, few, many) or the class of an expanded clone, and some rows leave it out.

CDR3: CASSYPYSRRPHNEQFF
DNA: TGTGCCAGCAGTTACCCATACAGCAGGAGACCCCACAATGAGCAGTTCTTC
J: TRBJ2-1
V: TRBV6-5
D: .
size: few

CDR3: CASSHALGTFRGTFF
DNA: TGCGCCAGCAGCCACGCACTCGGGACTTTTCGAGGAACTTTCTTT
J: TRBJ1-1
V: TRBV4-1
D: .
size: many

CDR3: CASSSQGSKSTDTQYF
DNA: TGTGCCAGCAGCTCCCAGGGGTCAAAGTCCACAGATACGCAGTATTTT
J: TRBJ2-3
V: TRBV7-2
D: .
size: few

CDR3: CASSPGTRDTGELFF
DNA: TGCGCCAGCAGCCCCGGGACGAGGGACACCGGGGAGCTGTTTTTT
J: TRBJ2-2
V: TRBV5-1
D: .
size: many

CDR3: CASSLPGPKLAKNIQYF
DNA: TGTGCCAGCAGCTTACCGGGACCGAAATTAGCCAAAAACATTCAGTACTTC
J: TRBJ2-4
V: TRBV3-1
D: .
size: .

CDR3: CASLRTGTGGADTQYF
DNA: TGCGCCAGCCTTCGAACCGGGACAGGGGGCGCAGATACGCAGTATTTT
J: TRBJ2-3
V: TRBV5-1
D: TRBD1
size: many

CDR3: CASSQSWEQYF
DNA: TGTGCCAGCAGCCAAAGTTGGGAGCAGTACTTC
J: TRBJ2-7
V: TRBV14
D: .
size: .

CDR3: CASSPTGGSSEAFF
DNA: TGTGCCAGCTCACCAACAGGGGGCTCATCTGAAGCTTTCTTT
J: TRBJ1-1
V: TRBV18
D: TRBD1
size: few

CDR3: CASSQEFGTGRELFF
DNA: TGCGCCAGCAGCCAAGAATTCGGGACAGGGCGCGAGCTGTTTTTT
J: TRBJ2-2
V: TRBV4-3
D: TRBD1
size: few

CDR3: CASSLEAAPGGNVLTF
DNA: TGTGCCAGCAGCTTAGAGGCAGCTCCGGGGGGCAACGTCCTGACTTTC
J: TRBJ2-6
V: TRBV7-9
D: TRBD2
size: few

CDR3: CASSLDSPASYGYTF
DNA: TGCGCCAGCAGCTTGGACAGCCCAGCGAGCTATGGCTACACCTTC
J: TRBJ1-2
V: TRBV4-1
D: .
size: many

CDR3: CASSPRTGGNTDTQYF
DNA: TGTGCCAGCAGTCCGCGGACAGGGGGCAACACAGATACGCAGTATTTT
J: TRBJ2-3
V: TRBV12-3/TRBV12-4
D: TRBD1
size: .